Here is one T cell receptor (beta chain) with its context. This sample stems from a study of T-cell memory formation after mild COVID-19. Trimming shortened V by 5 bases and J by 6 bases, and 10 bases separated the two germline ends. There are 12 residues in the CDR3. Germline CDR1 reads MDHEN; CDR2 reads SYDVKM. Amplification by 5'RACE using constant-segment primers produced TCR alpha and TCR beta cDNA libraries that carried sample barcodes and UMIs. TCRdb passed the 5' RACE reads through MiXCR, listing each CDR3 protein once. This table has more than 250,000 distinct CDR3 sequences, 16% appearing once.

Sequenced input: PBMCs or a T cell subset sorted from them (not recorded which). J is TRBJ1-2 and V is TRBV28; D is unclear. This clonotype originated in a man aged 18 to 35 who had mild COVID-19 (a few samples of this study predate the infection). Cell type and time point are not known. The CDR3 nucleotides read TGTGCCAGCAGTCCCGCTAGGGATGGCTACACCTTC. This translates into CASSPARDGYTF.